This passage covers 2 T cell receptor beta chains from one sample sequenced in a study of low-dose radiotherapy and immunotherapy resistance in tumors. Time point described: before trial treatment. Gene-specific TRAV and TRBV primers were used for first-strand cDNA, covering alpha and beta chains. TCRs were amplified for approximately 21 PCR cycles with a constant-region primer and V-primer adapter. MiXCR, applied by TCRdb to the reads, yields one record per CDR3 protein. The data show tens of thousands of distinct CDR3 sequences, 15% to 20% seen once. The sequencing here drew on PBMCs, taken before treatment. These receptors all stem from a male donor with prostate cancer.

About this clonotype itself: A far larger clone is one nucleotide away, so this likely arose from a read error. The V and J genes are TRBV6-2 or TRBV6-3 and TRBJ2-1; unclear D gene. With 5 bases removed from V and 10 bases from J, the gap between germline ends came to 15 bases. Germline values: CDR1 MNHEY, CDR2 SVGEGT. The CDR3 is 13 amino acids. DNA of the CDR3: TGTGCCAGCAGTAACCGGGCCCCCTACGAGCAGTTCTTC. Protein: CASSNRAPYEQFF.

This clonotype was seen repeatedly, ten times or more. The V gene is TRBV6-6, the J gene TRBJ1-1; D unclear. CDR1 is MNHNY, CDR2 SVGAGI, per germline (reference sequence). Trimming stripped 6 bases from V and 2 bases from J, with 4 bases between. The CDR3 is 11 residues long. CDR3 sequence (DNA): TGTGCCAGCAGAACCAACACTGAAGCTTTCTTT. It specifies CASRTNTEAFF.